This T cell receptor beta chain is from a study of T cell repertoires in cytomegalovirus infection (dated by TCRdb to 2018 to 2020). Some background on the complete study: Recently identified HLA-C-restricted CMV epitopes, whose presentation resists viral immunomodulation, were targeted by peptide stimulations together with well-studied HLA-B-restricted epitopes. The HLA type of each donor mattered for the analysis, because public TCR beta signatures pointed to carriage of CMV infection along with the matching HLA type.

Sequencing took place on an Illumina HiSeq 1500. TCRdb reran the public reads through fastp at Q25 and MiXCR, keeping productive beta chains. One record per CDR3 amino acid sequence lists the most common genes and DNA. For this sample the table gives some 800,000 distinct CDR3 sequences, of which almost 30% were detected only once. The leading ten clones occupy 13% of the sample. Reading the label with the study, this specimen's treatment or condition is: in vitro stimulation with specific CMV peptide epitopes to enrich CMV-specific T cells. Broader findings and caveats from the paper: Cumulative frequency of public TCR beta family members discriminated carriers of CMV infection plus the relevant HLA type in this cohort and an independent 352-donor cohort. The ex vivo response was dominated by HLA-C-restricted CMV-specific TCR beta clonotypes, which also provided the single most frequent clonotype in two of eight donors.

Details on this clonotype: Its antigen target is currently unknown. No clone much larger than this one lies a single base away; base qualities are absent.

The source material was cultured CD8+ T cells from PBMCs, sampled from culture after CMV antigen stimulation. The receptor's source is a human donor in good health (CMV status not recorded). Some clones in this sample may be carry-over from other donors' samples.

For the CDR3, the sequence is CASSLEDVVGKNIQYF. The sequence in DNA is TGTGCCAGCAGCTTAGAAGATGTCGTAGGGAAAAACATTCAGTACTTC. The V and J genes are TRBV7-9 and TRBJ2-4, with the identity of the D gene unclear. The germline V gene (reference sequence) gives CDR1 as SEHNR and CDR2 as FQNEAQ. Trimming takes 1 base from V and 4 bases from J, and the germline ends sit 14 bases apart. From cysteine to phenylalanine, the CDR3 is 16 amino acids long. The only DNA kept is the CDR3, 48 bases in frame from the first base. Reference TRBV7-9 and TRBJ2-4 proteins supply the regions before and after the CDR3; the full variable domain is: DTGVSQNPRHKITKRGQNVTFRCDPISEHNRLYWYRQTLGQGPEFLTYFQNEAQLEKSRLLSDRFSAERPKGSFSTLEIQRTEQGDSAMYLCASSLEDVVGKNIQYFGAGTRLSVL.